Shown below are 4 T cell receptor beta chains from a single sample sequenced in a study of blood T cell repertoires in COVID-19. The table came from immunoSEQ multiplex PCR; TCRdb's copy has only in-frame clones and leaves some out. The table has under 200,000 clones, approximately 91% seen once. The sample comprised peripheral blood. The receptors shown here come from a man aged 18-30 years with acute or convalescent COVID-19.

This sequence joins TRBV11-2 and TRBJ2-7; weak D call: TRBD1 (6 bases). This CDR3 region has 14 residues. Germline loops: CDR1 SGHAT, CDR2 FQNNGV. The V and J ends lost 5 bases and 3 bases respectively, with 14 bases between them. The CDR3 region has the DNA TGTGCCAGCAGCCACGAGGCAGGGGACTACGAGCAGTACTTC. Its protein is CASSHEAGDYEQYF. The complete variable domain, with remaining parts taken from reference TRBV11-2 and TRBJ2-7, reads EAGVAQSPRYKIIEKRQSVAFWCNPISGHATLYWYQQILGQGPKLLIQFQNNGVVDDSQLPKDRFSAERLKGVDSTLKIQPAKLEDSAVYLCASSHEAGDYEQYFGPGTRLTVT.

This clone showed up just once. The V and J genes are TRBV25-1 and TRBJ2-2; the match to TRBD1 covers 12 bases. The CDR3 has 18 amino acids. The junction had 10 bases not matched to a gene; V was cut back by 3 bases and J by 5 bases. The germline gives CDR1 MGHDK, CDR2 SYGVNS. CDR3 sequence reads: CASSETGGTGGRTGELFF. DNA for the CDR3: TGTGCCAGCAGTGAGACTGGGGGGACAGGGGGCCGGACCGGGGAGCTGTTTTTT.

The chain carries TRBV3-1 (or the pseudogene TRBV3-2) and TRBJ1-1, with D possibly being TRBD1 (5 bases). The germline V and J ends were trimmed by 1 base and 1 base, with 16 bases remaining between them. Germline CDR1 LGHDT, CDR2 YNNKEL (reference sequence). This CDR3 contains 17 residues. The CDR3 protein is CASSQVAGISGNTEAFF. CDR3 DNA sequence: TGTGCCAGCAGCCAAGTAGCAGGGATTAGCGGGAACACTGAAGCTTTCTTT.

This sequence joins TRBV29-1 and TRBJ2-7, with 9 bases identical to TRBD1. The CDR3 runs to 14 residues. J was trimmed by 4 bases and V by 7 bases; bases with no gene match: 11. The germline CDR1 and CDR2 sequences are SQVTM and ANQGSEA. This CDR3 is CSAIDRDRAYEQYF. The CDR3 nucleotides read TGCAGCGCGATAGACCGGGACAGGGCGTACGAGCAGTACTTC.